The T cell receptor (beta chain) described here comes from a study of T-cell reconstitution after alpha-beta-depleted transplantation in children. As it was prepared, the TCRbeta library received unique molecular identifiers. MiXCR was run by TCRdb on the PCR reads, yielding one entry per CDR3 protein. The sample lists some 450,000 distinct CDR3 sequences; over 40% were seen once. CDR3 length equals 15 residues. The germline CDR1 and CDR2 sequences are SGHRS and YFSETQ. V gave up 5 bases and J gave up 1 base; unmatched junction bases: 5. Findings and caveats of the study: The study reportedly traced alpha-beta T cells about two months after transplant to several hundred expanded graft clones. Some patients' high day-60 TCRbeta diversity was attributed to recipient cells surviving conditioning. T cells produced anew were the main source of T-cell counts and diversity one year after transplant.

About this clonotype itself: Its antigen is undetermined.

The V call is TRBV5-1, the J call TRBJ2-3; TRBD1 matches 9 bases. The sequence derives from a girl aged 2 to 10 with aplastic anemia, due to receive a stem cell transplant. The sample here was PBMCs, taken before TCRalphabeta/CD19-depleted stem cell transplant. The CDR3 bases are TGCGCCAGCAGAGGGACAGGGAAGGGCACAGATACGCAGTATTTT. Translating it yields CASRGTGKGTDTQYF.